This T cell receptor (beta chain) is from a study of cytomegalovirus exposure and HLA in healthy donors. Study results and limitations: The study labeled fewer than 200 TCR beta chains cytomegalovirus-associated. Researchers reported that three CMV-associated chains were confirmed in vitro as CMV antigen-specific.

This clone was counted only a few times. Its specificity is unknown. Separate from the approximately 700-subject first cohort was the roughly 130-subject validation cohort, to which the donors belonged. TCRdb's copy holds only in-frame clones and misses some; the assay was immunoSEQ multiplex PCR. The data show 250,000 to 350,000 clones, roughly 88% seen once. J was trimmed by 2 bases and V by 2 bases; bases with no gene match: 1. The length of the CDR3 is 15 residues. Germline CDR1 reads SGHKS; CDR2 reads YYEKEE (reference sequence). The chain links TRBV5-5 to TRBJ2-2; 9 bases are a match to TRBD1. The specimen was PBMCs. The TCR sequence derives from a man aged 25 to 40 in good health and CMV-seronegative. CDR3 residues: CASSLQGANTGELFF. The CDR3 DNA reads as TGTGCCAGCAGCTTACAGGGGGCTAACACCGGGGAGCTGTTTTTT.